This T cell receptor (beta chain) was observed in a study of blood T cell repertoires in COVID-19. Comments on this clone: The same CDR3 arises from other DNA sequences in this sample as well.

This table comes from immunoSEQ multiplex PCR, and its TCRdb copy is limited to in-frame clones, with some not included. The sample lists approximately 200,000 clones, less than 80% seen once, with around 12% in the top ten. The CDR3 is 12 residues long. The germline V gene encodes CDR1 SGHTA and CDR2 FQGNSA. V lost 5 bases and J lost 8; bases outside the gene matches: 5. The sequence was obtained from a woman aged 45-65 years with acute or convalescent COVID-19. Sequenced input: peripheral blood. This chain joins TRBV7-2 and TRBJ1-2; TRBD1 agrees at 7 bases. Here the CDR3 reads CASSLDRAGYTF. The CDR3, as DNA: TGTGCCAGCAGCCTTGACAGGGCGGGCTACACCTTC. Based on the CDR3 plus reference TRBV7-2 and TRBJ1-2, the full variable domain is GAGVSQSPSNKVTEKGKDVELRCDPISGHTALYWYRQSLGQGLEFLIYFQGNSAPDKSGLPSDRFSAERTGGSVSTLTIQRTQQEDSAVYLCASSLDRAGYTFGSGTRLTVV.